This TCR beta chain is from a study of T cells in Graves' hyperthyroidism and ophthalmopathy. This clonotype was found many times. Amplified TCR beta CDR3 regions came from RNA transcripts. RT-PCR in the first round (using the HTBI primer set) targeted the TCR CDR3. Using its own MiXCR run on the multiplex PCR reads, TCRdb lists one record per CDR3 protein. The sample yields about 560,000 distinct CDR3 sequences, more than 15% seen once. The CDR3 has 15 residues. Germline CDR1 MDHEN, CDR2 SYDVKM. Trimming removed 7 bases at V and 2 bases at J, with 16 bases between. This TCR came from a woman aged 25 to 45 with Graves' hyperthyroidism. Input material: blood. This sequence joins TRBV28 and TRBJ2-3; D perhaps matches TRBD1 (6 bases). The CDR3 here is CASNRGGRSTDTQYF. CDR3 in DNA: TGTGCCAGCAACAGAGGGGGTCGGTCCACAGATACGCAGTATTTT.